This TCR beta chain is drawn from a study of control samples from healthy donors and cancer patients. Sequencing was performed with immunoSEQ multiplex PCR; in TCRdb, only in-frame clones are kept and a portion is missing. Among about 150,000 clones listed, approximately 90% were seen once. The CDR3 runs 14 residues. Germline V gene sequence: CDR1 MGHDK, CDR2 SYGVNS. Trimming shortened V by 6 bases and J by 3 bases, and 11 bases separated the two germline ends. Sequencing used blood. This clonotype originated in a woman in her 30s in good health. This rearrangement joins TRBV25-1 to TRBJ2-2; D unresolved. CDR3: CASRTLEDTGELFF. In DNA, the CDR3 is TGTGCCAGCAGAACTCTAGAGGACACCGGGGAGCTGTTTTTT.